Listed here is a single T cell receptor (beta chain). Its antigen specificity is not known. Nothing much larger sits one base from this clone, and base qualities are not available. The data are from a study of shared clonotypes between healthy human individuals (dated by TCRdb to about 2020). Some background on the complete study: The cohort included a few men and a couple of women between 18 and 49 years of age. Libraries were prepared and TCR repertoires were sequenced by different laboratories using diverse techniques, in order to increase sequencing depth and limit assay-specific biases. Leukapheresis yielded between about 0.85 and 10 billion PBMCs per donor. Blood TCR repertoires of five healthy adults were deeply sequenced to estimate repertoire size and the extent of clonotype sharing between individuals. General study outcomes and caveats: Pairwise subsampling led to the expectation that sequencing depth would affect the degree of clonotype sharing among donors. Because the study included only a small number of donors, the genetic and exposure-history diversity represented was limited. Only blood was sampled, and tissue TCR repertoires likely differ from those in blood.

TCR CDR3 regions were amplified from genomic DNA by multiplex PCR using the deep immunoSEQ assay. Extracted genomic DNA from each cell subset was spread evenly across all wells of several immunoSEQ 96-well plates, with each plate serving as a replicate. Each replicate PCR for unsorted PBMC received roughly 290 ng genomic DNA, equal to tens of thousands of T cell genomes. Ten immunoSEQ deep assay plates were used to sequence the unsorted PBMC genomic DNA. Purified libraries were quantified with a Qubit 3.0 fluorometer, sized on a Bioanalyzer 2100, and re-quantified with the KAPA Library Quantification kit. Every immunoSEQ 96-well plate was sequenced on a separate single-read 150-cycle Illumina NextSeq 550 flow cell. In the source study's methods: The immunoSEQ output contained only junctional sequences without quality scores, so filtering could not match that applied to full-length reads. Sequences were annotated with PyIR, a Python wrapper for IgBLAST v1.9, and V/J genes and CDR3 were assigned using IMGT germline references. Reads were filtered out if the reads had weak V/J assignments (E-value above 1e-6), no CDR3, stop codons, out-of-frame junctions, or ambiguous translated residues. V3J clonotypes were defined as sequences sharing the same inferred V gene, J gene, and CDR3 amino acid sequence. Percentage overlap between repertoires was computed as shared unique clonotypes divided by the size of the smaller repertoire. Repertoire richness was assessed with RTK rarefaction, the Chao1 estimator, and Recon v2.1 estimates of unobserved clonotypes. Held by TCRdb, this immuneACCESS table contains in-frame sequences only and omits some clones. Under half of the omission traces to an unresolved V gene where checked; the cause of the rest is unknown. That table furnishes V, J and clone size, whereas the DNA furnished D and trimming. This sample has 450,000 to 500,000 clones in its table, and about 78% of those were observed once. The top ten clonotypes cover about 12% of the sample.

From cysteine to phenylalanine, the CDR3 is 14 amino acids long. Here the CDR3 DNA is all that survives: 42 bases in frame from base 1. Trimming at the junction amounts to 6 bases on V and 3 bases on J, and the germline ends lie 11 bases apart. CDR1 MDHEN and CDR2 SYDVKM are derived from the germline V gene. The donors were healthy, HIV-negative adults with no recently reported acute infections or vaccinations. Only Caucasian adults living in Nashville, Tennessee, USA were represented among the donors. For unsorted samples, around 85 million PBMCs were counted, and genomic DNA was extracted using the QIAamp DNA Blood Mini kit. Blood was obtained by leukapheresis, after which PBMCs were separated by Ficoll-Histopaque density gradient centrifugation and cryopreserved in liquid nitrogen vapor phase.

This clonotype was obtained from a woman between 40 and 50 years old in good health. Some clones in this sample may be carry-over from other donors' samples. Sequenced input: PBMCs. Recombination linked TRBV28 to TRBJ1-4; the D gene lacks a confident call. The DNA sequence follows: TGTGCCAGCAGCGAAGGAGGGCCTAATGAAAAACTGTTTTTT. Translated, this gives CASSEGGPNEKLFF.